This T cell receptor beta chain was recorded in a study of blood T cells in healthy people across ages (dated by TCRdb to the mid-2010s). With respect to the entire study: In model experiments, template switching captured about one uniquely barcoded TCR beta cDNA molecule for every two T cells. To track age-related changes in TCR beta repertoire diversity, the study relied on deep sequencing normalized with unique cDNA molecular identifiers. The donors were split into four age groups: young (average about 16 years), middle-aged (about 40), aged (more than 60) and long-lived (roughly 80). The study analyzed two additional independent replicas of 1 million unique cDNA reads from the same blood draw for two donors, one aged 18 to 30 and one aged 80 or older. General study outcomes and caveats: Because profiling used bulk unsorted PBMCs, naive and antigen-experienced compartments could not be compared conclusively. Estimates of total diversity based on one million sequenced T cells were regarded as lower bounds and as underestimates. Donor CMV infection status was unknown, potentially confounding age-related changes in expanded clonotypes. There was a strong correlation between observed TCR beta diversity and the percentage of naive T cells measured by flow cytometry. Compared with the aged group, more naive CD4+ T cells, fewer expanded clones and increased TCR diversity were shown by the long-lived group, suggesting age selection. Observed TCR beta diversity per million T cells fell roughly linearly with age, and a significant reduction was already apparent by age roughly 40.

Library construction relied on 5' RACE. The sample was run on an Illumina HiSeq 2500. A second PCR of about 6 to 11 cycles was performed with a sample-barcoded 5' primer and a J-beta primer mix. Each TCR beta cDNA molecule received a unique molecular identifier from a template-switch 5' adaptor carrying 12 random nucleotides. Each sample yielded at least 2.5 million CDR3-containing paired-end reads. First-strand cDNA synthesis was performed from all RNA using the Mint cDNA synthesis kit, with priming by a TRBC-specific oligonucleotide. After uracil-DNA glycosylase treatment, a first 18-cycle PCR used universal primers M1SS and BC2_uni_R on all cDNA. Regarding the original processing steps: Normalization of each sample was performed by random selection of 1 million high-quality reads, each carrying a distinct molecular identifier. Reads sharing molecular identifiers were discarded rather than binned into consensus sequences. MiTCR, set to a Q25 quality threshold and the strictest error-elimination algorithm, was used for CDR3 identification, clonotype clustering and error correction. A nonparametric unseen species model with Euler transformation was used to estimate a lower bound on total TCR beta diversity. The public reads were reprocessed in TCRdb via fastp at Q25 and MiXCR, keeping in-frame beta chains. A single entry per CDR3 protein holds the most common genes and DNA from its merged rows. TCRdb assigned the V and J calls; the authors' analysis was not used. The sample contains hundreds of thousands of distinct CDR3 sequences, approximately 25% of them found a single time. Roughly 9% of the sample rests with the top ten.

The donors were roughly 40 Caucasian individuals from Russia, aged roughly 6 to 90 years, who were systemically healthy. Each donor gave 8.5 to 10 milliliters of peripheral blood, collected into EDTA-treated Vacutainer tubes. Ficoll-Paque density-gradient centrifugation was used to isolate PBMCs, with at least 7 million per sample. Total RNA was extracted from PBMCs with Trizol reagent, with at least 6 micrograms obtained per sample. For every donor, flow cytometry on a PBMC aliquot measured the percentage of naive CD45RAhigh/CD27high T cells. From the cysteine through the phenylalanine, the CDR3 covers 14 amino acids. Only CDR3 DNA is held: 42 bases, read in frame from base 1. V lost 0 bases and J lost 8 bases; the stretch between them is 11 bases long. CDR1 MDHEN and CDR2 SYDVKM are derived from the germline V gene. On this clonotype: Its antigen is still unknown. One base away there is no much larger clone; base qualities are not given.

These records were also assigned to another study, of T cells of mothers and their children. The other study reports the following: Nine systemically healthy Caucasian individuals served as donors, namely three mothers together with their six children. cDNA synthesis used all of the extracted RNA, with approximately 1.4 ug of RNA in each 15 ul reaction. In the second PCR, the M1S primer added sample barcodes and 2-4 random nucleotides. Over 9.5 million TCR beta CDR3 reads were obtained for each mother, and 2.7 million or so reads were obtained for each child. Thymic selection similarly shapes TCR recombination output in related and unrelated pairs, with minor effect from inherited differences. Normalized repertoire overlap in related mother-child pairs was always slightly higher than in unrelated mother-child pairs, but the difference was never significant. With a sensitivity of around 97 clones per million clonotypes, no persistent microchimeric T cell clones were detected. In the study, deep NGS was used to compare the TCR beta repertoires of mothers and children, and features distinguishing related mother-child pairs from unrelated individuals were sought. Mothers averaged roughly 40 +/- 4 years of age and children averaged roughly 10 +/- 4 years. Libraries were sequenced on Illumina HiSeq 2000 with 100+100 nt paired-end reads after adapter ligation with NEBNext reagents. To prevent cross-contamination, the mother and child libraries were prepared a month apart and were sequenced in separate runs. Each donor had between about 450,000 and 2,100,000 distinct TCR beta clonotypes identified. Naive TCR beta clonotypes were estimated from low-frequency clonotypes matched to each donor's FACS-determined naive share, without sorting.

The sample consisted of blood. The chain uses TRBV28 and TRBJ2-1; no D gene call is confident. The TCR sequence derives from a boy between 10 and 17 years old in good health. The CDR3 amino acid sequence is: CASSLWDLRHEQFF. The DNA sequence is given as TGTGCCAGCAGTTTATGGGACCTCCGTCATGAGCAGTTCTTC. This CDR3, with the reference TRBV28 and TRBJ2-1 proteins standing in past its ends, gives the full variable domain DVKVTQSSRYLVKRTGEKVFLECVQDMDHENMFWYRQDPGLGLRLIYFSYDVKMKEKGDIPEGYSVSREKKERFSLILESASTNQTSMYLCASSLWDLRHEQFFGPGTRLTVL.